This T cell receptor beta chain was sequenced in a study of blood T cell repertoires in COVID-19. Study at large: From the United States, Italy and Spain came samples of acute and convalescent COVID-19.

Original handling: For nucleated cells, counts were estimated from reference gene primer amplification. The table came from immunoSEQ multiplex PCR; TCRdb's copy has only in-frame clones and leaves some out. The V and J calls and the clone size are those of that table, but D and trimming were determined from the DNA. The sample lists fewer than 110,000 clones, 70% to 90% seen once, with 3.5% in the top ten. Germline V lookup: CDR1 ENHRY, CDR2 SYGVKD. After removal of 11 bases from V and 4 bases from J, the junction contained 15 bases not matched to a gene. The CDR3 length is 15 residues. The source is a woman aged 55-69 years with acute or convalescent COVID-19. The chain links TRBV10-3 to TRBJ2-5; 8 bases are a match to TRBD2. Sequenced: peripheral blood. CDR3 in DNA: TGTGCCTCCCACGAGGGACTAGGTGTTCGAGAGACCCAGTACTTC. Translating gives CASHEGLGVRETQYF.